This record concerns one T cell receptor beta chain sequence. Its antigen remains unidentified. Germline V gene lookup returns CDR1 MNHEY and CDR2 SVGAGI. The V gene lost 5 bases and the J gene lost 3 bases, with 14 bases spanning the gap. The CDR3 contains 15 residues. The study sampled blood at baseline, cycle 4 day 1, and cycle 7 day 1. These data originate in a study of OX40 agonist ivuxolimab in advanced cancers. Study overall: Across the patients, intravenous ivuxolimab was delivered every 2 weeks at 0.01 to 10 mg/kg. Anti-PD-1, anti-PD-L1 or anti-CTLA-4 therapy given earlier was allowed, and around 40% had some.

General observations from the study: Compared with others, partial responders at 0.1-3.0 mg/kg displayed clonal expansion among the lowest.

The data were produced by immunoSEQ multiplex PCR, yet TCRdb's version contains in-frame clones alone and is incomplete. The table lists about 82,000 clones, 85% to 90% of them singletons. Sequences were derived from CD4+ or CD8+ T cells sorted from blood, sampled in a trial of the OX40 agonist ivuxolimab. This TCR was sampled from an adult with an advanced solid tumor such as melanoma, head and neck, liver or kidney cancer. V and J are TRBV6-5 and TRBJ1-3, with a weak D call TRBD1 (6 bases). The CDR3 nucleotides read TGTGCCAGCAGTCCACAAAACAGGGTTGGAAACACCATATATTTT. This codes for CASSPQNRVGNTIYF.